Only one count was recorded for the clone carrying this TCR beta chain. Antigen specificity is unknown. Combining a sample-barcoded 5' primer with a J-beta primer mix, a second PCR ran for about 7 to 11 cycles. Individual samples furnished no less than 3 million CDR3-containing paired-end reads apiece. TCRdb ran MiXCR on the 5' RACE reads and lists one entry per CDR3 protein. The repertoire holds over 600,000 distinct CDR3 sequences, with around three fifths as singletons. These data originate in a study of blood T cells in healthy people across ages. As for the study in general: Template switching retrieved approximately one barcoded beta molecule for each two T cells. General study results and limits: Diversity of TCR beta per million T cells declined in a roughly linear way with age.

V lost 7 bases, J lost 11 bases, and 17 bases lay in between. This CDR3 is built from 12 residues. Germline lookup yields CDR1 MNHNS and CDR2 SASEGT. This chain joins TRBV6-1 and TRBJ2-5; maybe TRBD2 (6 bases). This TCR derives from a man between 40 and 49 years old in good health. Sequencing input: blood. The CDR3 bases are TGTGCCAGCACCACCTTGACAGCGGGTCAGTACTTC. Amino acids: CASTTLTAGQYF.